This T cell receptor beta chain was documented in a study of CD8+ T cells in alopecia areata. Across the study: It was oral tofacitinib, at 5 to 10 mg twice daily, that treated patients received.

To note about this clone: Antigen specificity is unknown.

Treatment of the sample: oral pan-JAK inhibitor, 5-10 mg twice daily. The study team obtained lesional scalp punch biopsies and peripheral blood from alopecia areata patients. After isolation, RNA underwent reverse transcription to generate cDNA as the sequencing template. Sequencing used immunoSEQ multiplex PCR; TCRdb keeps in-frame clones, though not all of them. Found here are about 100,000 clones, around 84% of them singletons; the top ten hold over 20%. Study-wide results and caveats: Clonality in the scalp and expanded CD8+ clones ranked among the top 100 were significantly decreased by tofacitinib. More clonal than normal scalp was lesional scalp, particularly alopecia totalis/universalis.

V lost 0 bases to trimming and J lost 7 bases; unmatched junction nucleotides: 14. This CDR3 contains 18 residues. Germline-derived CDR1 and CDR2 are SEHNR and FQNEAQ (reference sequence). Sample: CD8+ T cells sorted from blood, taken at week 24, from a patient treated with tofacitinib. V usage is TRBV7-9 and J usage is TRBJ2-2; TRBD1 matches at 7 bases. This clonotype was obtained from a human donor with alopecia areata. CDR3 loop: CASSLAILRDRQDGELFF. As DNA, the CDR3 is TGTGCCAGCAGCTTAGCTATCCTTCGGGACAGACAGGACGGGGAGCTGTTTTTT.